The 21 T cell receptor beta chains below were found in one sample sequenced in a study of memory CD4+ T cells and cytomegalovirus serostatus. Profiling relied on immunoSEQ multiplex PCR, and the TCRdb table lists in-frame clones only, not all of them. In the table there are more than 35,000 clones, roughly 85% of which are singletons. Single viable CD3+CD4+CD8-CD45RO+ cells were sorted as the memory CD4+ T cells. The sample was memory CD4+ T cells from blood. These receptors originate from an adult in good health and CMV-seropositive.

V usage is TRBV25-1 and J usage is TRBJ2-2; a weak D match, TRBD2 (5 bases). CDR1 and CDR2 (germline): MGHDK, SYGVNS. This CDR3 comprises 14 residues. V was shortened by 1 base and J by 4 bases, with 7 bases between the two germline ends. The CDR3 here is CASSEFEGTGELFF. The CDR3 region has the DNA TGTGCCAGCAGTGAATTTGAGGGCACCGGGGAGCTGTTTTTT.

V gene TRBV6-6 combines with J gene TRBJ2-7; 7 bases agree with TRBD1. This CDR3 region has 14 residues. CDR1 and CDR2 from the germline V gene are MNHNY and SVGAGI (reference sequence). V trimming: 8 bases; J trimming: 2 bases; junction bases outside the gene matches: 9. CDR3 nucleotide sequence: TGTGCCAGCGTCGGCCGGGACAGCCCCTACGAGCAGTACTTC. Translated: CASVGRDSPYEQYF.

The J gene is TRBJ2-1, the V gene TRBV7-3; no clear D. The V and J ends lost 1 base and 8 bases respectively, with 12 bases between them. The V gene's germline CDR1 is SGHTA and CDR2 FQGTGA. This CDR3 has 14 amino acids. The CDR3 DNA reads TGTGCCAGCAGCTTAATCCAAGCTTCGGATGAGCAGTTCTTC. Protein sequence: CASSLIQASDEQFF.

The J gene is TRBJ2-2, the V gene TRBV5-1; TRBD2 matches 9 bases. The CDR3 sequence is 14 residues long. J gave up 5 bases and V 4 bases, and 3 bases lay outside the gene matches. The germline CDR1 and CDR2 sequences are SGHRS and YFSETQ. CDR3 residues: CASSQTSGTGELFF. As DNA, the CDR3 is TGCGCCAGCAGCCAGACTAGCGGTACCGGGGAGCTGTTTTTT.

The chain joins TRBV5-5 to TRBJ2-7, with a possible D match to TRBD2 (5 bases). The CDR3 spans 15 residues. V was shortened by 5 bases and J by 0 bases, with 15 bases between the two germline ends. The germline gives CDR1 SGHKS, CDR2 YYEKEE (reference sequence). The CDR3 protein is CASRSDYPSSYEQYF. For the CDR3, the DNA is TGTGCCAGCAGATCCGACTACCCGAGCTCCTACGAGCAGTACTTC.

This clone was detected only a few times. This CDR3 is also generated by other DNA sequences in the sample. The chain combines TRBV18 with TRBJ1-2, with 8 bases lining up with TRBD1. The germline V gene encodes CDR1 KGHSH and CDR2 LQKENI. This CDR3 has 14 residues. V gave up 3 bases and J gave up 4 bases; unmatched junction bases: 4. CDR3 sequence reads: CASSPGQGSYGYTF. CDR3 sequence (DNA): TGTGCCAGCTCACCCGGACAGGGTTCCTATGGCTACACCTTC.

This clone was observed a few times. The rearrangement uses TRBV28 and TRBJ1-2; possibly TRBD1 for D (6 bases). The germline V gene encodes CDR1 MDHEN and CDR2 SYDVKM. This CDR3 is built from 12 residues. The V gene lost 7 bases and the J gene lost 5 bases, with 11 bases spanning the gap. Here the CDR3 reads CASNRAVYGYTF. In DNA form, the CDR3 reads TGTGCCAGCAACAGGGCGGTGTATGGCTACACCTTC.

The V and J genes are TRBV7-2 and TRBJ2-7; tentatively, D is TRBD2 (6 bases). The CDR3 is made up of 15 amino acids. The germline V and J ends were trimmed by 6 bases and 3 bases, with 18 bases remaining between them. The germline V gene encodes CDR1 SGHTA and CDR2 FQGNSA. CDR3 DNA: TGTGCCAGCAGAACGGGGGTCGGGGCGTTCTACGAGCAGTACTTC. Encoded protein: CASRTGVGAFYEQYF.

CDR3 DNA sequence: TGTGCCAGCACCTTACAAGTCAGGGGCGCAGATACGCAGTATTTT. It codes for CASTLQVRGADTQYF. The gene calls are TRBV2 and TRBJ2-3; the D gene is possibly TRBD1 (6 bases). Trimming took 7 bases from V and 4 from J, leaving 18 bases between them. The CDR3 is 15 amino acids. Germline V CDR1 and CDR2: SNHLY, FYNNEI.

This chain uses TRBV7-2 with TRBJ1-2; D is possibly TRBD1 (5 bases). The germline gives CDR1 SGHTA, CDR2 FQGNSA. Trimming left V 5 bases short and J 3 bases short, with 22 bases between. The CDR3 length is 17 residues. This CDR3 is CASSHSLGSQGDYGYTF. The CDR3 nucleotides read TGTGCCAGCAGCCACTCATTGGGGTCTCAGGGTGACTATGGCTACACCTTC.

This clone was observed a handful of times. V is TRBV5-1 and J is TRBJ1-6; D possibly corresponds to TRBD1 (5 bases). The V end was cut by 1 base, the J end by 8 bases, with 7 bases between. CDR1 and CDR2 (germline): SGHRS, YFSETQ. There are 13 residues in the CDR3. The CDR3, as DNA: TGCGCCAGCAGCTTGCTGGGGGATTCACCCCTCCACTTT. Its translation: CASSLLGDSPLHF.

The chain couples TRBV6-5 to TRBJ2-5; 10 nucleotides line up with TRBD1. The germline V gene has CDR1 MNHEY and CDR2 SVGAGI. V lost 5 bases to trimming and J lost 4 bases; unmatched junction nucleotides: 4. The CDR3 length is 14 residues. The CDR3 here is CASSRRTGGETQYF. CDR3 DNA sequence: TGTGCCAGCAGTCGCCGGACAGGGGGAGAGACCCAGTACTTC.

This chain connects TRBV19 to TRBJ2-5; TRBD2 agrees at 8 bases. The germline V gene has CDR1 LNHDA and CDR2 SQIVND (reference sequence). CDR3 length: 15 amino acids. V lost 6 bases, J lost 4 bases, and 10 bases stayed unmatched. DNA for the CDR3: TGTGCCAGTAGAAGGGGGACTAGATCCCCAGAGACCCAGTACTTC. Encoded protein: CASRRGTRSPETQYF.

The rearrangement joins TRBV7-2 to TRBJ1-2, with D uncertain. The CDR3 consists of 14 residues. The germline gives CDR1 SGHTA, CDR2 FQGNSA. Trimming removed 0 bases from V and 4 bases from J, with 9 bases in between. CDR3 sequence reads: CASSLAHVSYGYTF. In DNA, the CDR3 is TGTGCCAGCAGCTTAGCGCACGTCTCCTATGGCTACACCTTC.

CDR3 sequence reads: CASSPGITNEKLFF. CDR3 coding DNA: TGTGCCAGCAGCCCGGGTATTACTAATGAAAAACTGTTTTTT. The rearrangement links TRBV9 to TRBJ1-4; D is unclear. V was clipped by 4 bases and J by 2 bases, with 9 bases between them. CDR3 length equals 14 residues. CDR1 is SGDLS, CDR2 YYNGEE, per germline.

The chain combines TRBV29-1 with TRBJ1-2; 11 nucleotides align to TRBD1. This CDR3 contains 12 residues. Germline values: CDR1 SQVTM, CDR2 ANQGSEA. V shed 6 bases, J shed 4 bases, and the junction held 1 base outside the gene matches. CDR3 in amino acids: CSVGQGAYGYTF. The CDR3 DNA sequence: TGCAGCGTCGGACAGGGGGCCTATGGCTACACCTTC.

J is TRBJ2-1 and V is TRBV4-1, with TRBD2 identical over 8 bases. V dropped 2 bases and J dropped 0; count of bases not matched to a gene: 0. Germline values: CDR1 MGHRA, CDR2 YSYEKL. There are 15 residues in the CDR3. The CDR3 DNA is TGCGCCAGCAGCCAAAGCGGGAGCTCCTACAATGAGCAGTTCTTC. Its protein is CASSQSGSSYNEQFF.

This rearrangement joins TRBV15 to TRBJ1-1; no definite D call. This CDR3 is 13 amino acids long. Trimming stripped 5 bases from V and 8 bases from J, with 15 bases between. Germline V gene sequence: CDR1 LNHNV, CDR2 YYDKDF (reference sequence). The CDR3 coding sequence is TGTGCCACCAGCGGACCATGGGAGGCCGAAGCTTTCTTT. This gives the protein CATSGPWEAEAFF.

J is TRBJ1-5 and V is TRBV28; D may be TRBD1 (6 bases). Between the trimmed V and J ends, which lost 5 bases and 3 bases, there was a span of 20 bases. Germline-derived CDR1 and CDR2 are MDHEN and SYDVKM. CDR3 length equals 17 residues. CDR3 in amino acids: CASSTSPYGQPNQPQHF. The CDR3 DNA is TGTGCCAGCAGTACCTCCCCCTATGGACAGCCCAATCAGCCCCAGCATTTT.

This chain connects TRBV18 to TRBJ2-1; 11 nucleotides agree with TRBD1. CDR1 is KGHSH, CDR2 LQKENI, per germline. This CDR3 is built from 15 residues. With V trimmed by 7 bases and J by 7 bases, 9 bases remained unmatched. In nucleotides, the CDR3 is TGTGCCAGCTTACTAGGACAGGGGGCGTATAATGAGCAGTTCTTC. This codes for CASLLGQGAYNEQFF.

The rearrangement uses TRBV7-9 and TRBJ2-5; D may be TRBD2 (6 bases). Germline V lookup: CDR1 SEHNR, CDR2 FQNEAQ (reference sequence). The V end lost 8 bases, the J end lost 5 bases, and 12 bases lay between the germline ends. The CDR3 extends over 12 amino acids. Here the CDR3 DNA reads TGTGCCAGCGACCGCGCGGGGGAGACCCAGTACTTC. Encoded protein: CASDRAGETQYF. The full variable domain, in which reference TRBV7-9 and TRBJ2-5 provide the parts outside the CDR3, is DTGVSQNPRHKITKRGQNVTFRCDPISEHNRLYWYRQTLGQGPEFLTYFQNEAQLEKSRLLSDRFSAERPKGSFSTLEIQRTEQGDSAMYLCASDRAGETQYFGPGTRLLVL.